The 30 T cell receptor beta chains presented below share a single source sample, sequenced in a study of OX40 agonist ivuxolimab in advanced cancers. The method was immunoSEQ multiplex PCR; TCRdb's version includes in-frame clones alone and lacks a portion of them. The sample has tens of thousands of clones, 80% to 95% seen once. The specimen was CD4+ or CD8+ T cells sorted from blood, collected in a trial of the OX40 agonist ivuxolimab. These receptors were taken from an adult with an advanced solid tumor such as melanoma, head and neck, liver or kidney cancer.

This chain links TRBV19 with TRBJ1-4, with D possibly TRBD1 on 5 matching bases. Germline V lookup: CDR1 LNHDA, CDR2 SQIVND (reference sequence). There are 15 residues in the CDR3. The germline V and J ends were trimmed by 0 bases and 6 bases, with 11 bases remaining between them. The CDR3 sequence: CASSIDATRDEKLFF. Written as DNA, the CDR3 is TGTGCCAGTAGTATAGATGCAACCAGGGATGAAAAACTGTTTTTT.

The chain joins TRBV6-7 to TRBJ1-4, with 9 nucleotides matching TRBD1. TRBV6-7 is treated as an ORF (open reading frame) with a function not yet certain. The CDR3 covers 15 residues. The CDR3 region is CAPANFPDRGEKLFF. Here the CDR3 DNA reads TGTGCTCCAGCGAATTTTCCGGACAGGGGTGAAAAACTGTTTTTT.

CDR3 coding DNA: TGTGCCAGTAGTCGGGACAGGGAATACTATGGCTACACCTTC. This sequence encodes CASSRDREYYGYTF. This chain links TRBV19 with TRBJ1-2; the match to TRBD1 covers 9 bases. The CDR3 contains 14 residues. Looked up from germline, CDR1 is LNHDA and CDR2 is SQIVND (reference sequence). The trim removed 5 bases at V and 3 bases at J, leaving 4 bases unmatched.

This chain joins TRBV19 and TRBJ1-1; no definite D call. Trimming removed 8 bases from V and 7 bases from J, with 17 bases in between. Looked up from germline, CDR1 is LNHDA and CDR2 is SQIVND (reference sequence). The CDR3 is 13 amino acids. The CDR3 reads CASSAGPEYEAFF. In DNA form, the CDR3 reads TGTGCCAGTTCGGCTGGTCCAGAGTATGAAGCTTTCTTT.

The V and J genes are TRBV19 and TRBJ2-3; D gene uncertain. The CDR3 has 13 residues. Germline CDR1 is LNHDA and CDR2 is SQIVND (reference sequence). Trimming left V 3 bases short and J 6 bases short, with 10 bases between. In nucleotides, the CDR3 is TGTGCCAGTAGTATCAAATCGGCGGATACGCAGTATTTT. This sequence encodes CASSIKSADTQYF.

The rearrangement uses TRBV5-4 and TRBJ2-2; D unresolved. The CDR3 totals 13 residues. V gave up 0 bases and J gave up 3 bases, with 3 bases separating them. Germline CDR1 SGHNT, CDR2 YYREEE (reference sequence). CDR3 protein: CASSLDYTGELFF. In DNA, the CDR3 is TGTGCCAGCAGCTTGGACTACACCGGGGAGCTGTTTTTT. The full variable domain, completed using reference TRBV5-4 and TRBJ2-2, is ETGVTQSPTHLIKTRGQQVTLRCSSQSGHNTVSWYQQALGQGPQFIFQYYREEENGRGNFPPRFSGLQFPNYSSELNVNALELDDSALYLCASSLDYTGELFFGEGSRLTVL.

CDR3 sequence reads: CASSPRASGSNEQYF. CDR3 DNA sequence: TGTGCCAGCAGTCCTCGGGCTAGCGGTTCTAACGAGCAGTACTTC. J is TRBJ2-7 and V is TRBV28; 7 bases fit TRBD2. Losses at the gene ends were 5 bases for V and 5 bases for J; bases not matched to a gene: 12. From germline, CDR1 is MDHEN and CDR2 SYDVKM. The CDR3 spans 15 residues.

This clone was observed at least ten times. The chain combines TRBV4-1 with TRBJ1-1; D call uncertain. V was clipped by 6 bases and J by 0 bases, with 5 bases between them. CDR3 length equals 12 residues. CDR1 MGHRA and CDR2 YSYEKL come from the germline V gene. The CDR3 region is CASRSLNTEAFF. The CDR3, as DNA: TGCGCCAGCAGGTCATTGAACACTGAAGCTTTCTTT.

The chain recombines TRBV9 with TRBJ1-4; D gene uncertain. Germline V gene data show CDR1 as SGDLS and CDR2 as YYNGEE. The ends were cut back, 0 bases at V and 5 bases at J, with 8 bases in the middle. The CDR3 runs 14 residues. The CDR3 sequence: CASSVGPSNEKLFF. The CDR3 nucleotides read TGTGCCAGCAGCGTAGGTCCCTCGAATGAAAAACTGTTTTTT.

V is TRBV11-2 and J is TRBJ2-7; the match to TRBD1 covers 9 bases. The CDR3 runs 14 residues. Germline V CDR1 and CDR2: SGHAT, FQNNGV. V lost 5 bases and J lost 3; bases outside the gene matches: 5. The CDR3 protein is CASSPTGGDYEQYF. Written as DNA, the CDR3 is TGTGCCAGCAGCCCGACAGGGGGGGACTACGAGCAGTACTTC.

This sequence joins TRBV20-1 and TRBJ2-5, with D uncertain. The CDR3 loop spans 11 amino acids. Trimming removed 4 bases from V and 9 bases from J, with 12 bases in between. Germline loops: CDR1 DFQATT, CDR2 SNEGSKA (reference sequence). Written as DNA, the CDR3 is TGCAGTGCTAAGTTGAGTGGTTCCCAGTACTTC. Its translation is CSAKLSGSQYF.

V usage is TRBV7-6 and J usage is TRBJ2-7; 7 bases line up with TRBD1. V shed 4 bases, J shed 4 bases, and the junction held 1 base outside the gene matches. The CDR3 spans 12 residues. CDR1 and CDR2 from the germline V gene are SGHVS and FNYEAQ. CDR3 DNA: TGTGCCAGCAGCTCGACAGGGTACGAGCAGTACTTC. This encodes CASSSTGYEQYF.

V is TRBV28 and J is TRBJ1-2; D perhaps matches TRBD1 (5 bases). This CDR3 has 14 amino acids. Germline CDR1 is MDHEN and CDR2 is SYDVKM. V lost 4 bases to trimming and J lost 1 base, with 10 bases between them. Written as DNA, the CDR3 is TGTGCCAGCAGTTCGGGACTCTTTAACTATGGCTACACCTTC. This translates into CASSSGLFNYGYTF.

This chain links TRBV4-1 with TRBJ1-4, with 10 nucleotides matching TRBD1. Germline CDR1 and CDR2: MGHRA and YSYEKL. The J segment lost 7 bases and the V segment lost 2 bases, leaving 10 bases of the junction unmatched. There are 17 residues in the CDR3. The CDR3 bases are TGCGCCAGCAGCCAAACCGGGACAGGGGTTCTTGGTGAAAAACTGTTTTTT. As protein: CASSQTGTGVLGEKLFF.

As DNA, the CDR3 is TGTGCCAGTAGTAGTAAACGGAGGGCGGACCAAAGTCAGCCCCAGCATTTT. Translated, it gives CASSSKRRADQSQPQHF. This sequence joins TRBV19 and TRBJ1-5; D is uncertain. Between the trimmed V and J ends, which lost 4 bases and 6 bases, there was a span of 22 bases. This CDR3 region has 17 residues. Germline V gene lookup returns CDR1 LNHDA and CDR2 SQIVND (reference sequence).

This chain joins TRBV28 and TRBJ2-5, with D perhaps TRBD1 (6 bases). Trimming took 1 base from V and 1 from J, leaving 7 bases between them. There are 14 residues in the CDR3. Germline lookup yields CDR1 MDHEN and CDR2 SYDVKM. This chain's CDR3 is CASSLLQGQETQYF. As DNA, the CDR3 is TGTGCCAGCAGTTTATTACAGGGCCAAGAGACCCAGTACTTC.

The gene calls are TRBV19 and TRBJ2-7; TRBD1 matches 10 bases. With 5 bases clipped from V and 3 bases from J, the junction kept 7 bases outside the gene matches. The germline gives CDR1 LNHDA, CDR2 SQIVND (reference sequence). The CDR3 is 15 residues long. Written as DNA, the CDR3 is TGTGCCAGTAGTCCAGGGACAGGGGTCTTCTACGAGCAGTACTTC. Its translation is CASSPGTGVFYEQYF.

This clone has a single count. The V gene is TRBV2, the J gene TRBJ2-3; 7 bases agree with TRBD2. Unmatched junction bases numbered 8, after V lost 3 bases and J lost 2 bases. Germline CDR1 SNHLY, CDR2 FYNNEI. This CDR3 region has 16 residues. The CDR3, as DNA: TGTGCCAGCAGTGAGAGTGCGGGAGACCTCACAGATACGCAGTATTTT. It codes for CASSESAGDLTDTQYF.

This clone was observed a single time. The V and J genes are TRBV6-5 and TRBJ2-7, with D uncertain. Germline V lookup: CDR1 MNHEY, CDR2 SVGAGI. The length of the CDR3 is 13 residues. V dropped 0 bases and J dropped 6 bases, with 9 bases sitting between them. In nucleotides, the CDR3 is TGTGCCAGCAGTTACTCGAAGGGATGCGAGCAGTACTTC. Amino acids: CASSYSKGCEQYF.

This clone was seen once. The chain couples TRBV7-6 to TRBJ2-1; no reliable D call. CDR3 length: 15 amino acids. V lost 1 base, J lost 1 base, and 8 bases lay in between. The germline CDR1 and CDR2 sequences are SGHVS and FNYEAQ. The CDR3: CASSLEGGSYNEQFF. The CDR3 DNA reads as TGTGCCAGCAGCTTAGAAGGTGGGTCCTACAATGAGCAGTTCTTC.

This chain's CDR3 is CASSLLTDGTGELFF. DNA for the CDR3: TGCGCCAGCAGCTTGCTAACAGACGGAACCGGGGAGCTGTTTTTT. The chain links TRBV5-1 to TRBJ2-2; D not resolved. Looked up from germline, CDR1 is SGHRS and CDR2 is YFSETQ. This CDR3 region has 15 residues. V was pared by 1 base and J by 5 bases, with 12 bases between.

The gene calls are TRBV4-2 and TRBJ2-7, with 9 positions matching TRBD2. Germline lookup yields CDR1 LGHNA and CDR2 YNFKEQ. The CDR3 is 14 residues long. Trimming removed 2 bases from V and 6 bases from J; junction bases left unmatched: 5. Here the CDR3 reads CASSQKTSGFEQYF. The CDR3 bases are TGTGCCAGCAGCCAAAAGACTAGCGGTTTCGAGCAGTACTTC.

The rearrangement uses TRBV29-1 and TRBJ2-1, with 8 bases aligning to TRBD1. Germline V gives CDR1 SQVTM, CDR2 ANQGSEA. V trimming: 6 bases; J trimming: 7 bases; junction bases outside the gene matches: 8. The CDR3 extends over 13 amino acids. CDR3 nucleotide sequence: TGCAGCGTACAGGGGGGAAGTAAGAATGAGCAGTTCTTC. Protein sequence: CSVQGGSKNEQFF.

This chain uses TRBV6-1 with TRBJ1-2; 7 nucleotides line up with TRBD1. This CDR3 contains 15 residues. V was pared by 6 bases and J by 8 bases, with 15 bases of the junction left unmatched. The V gene's germline CDR1 is MNHNS and CDR2 SASEGT. The CDR3 here is CASRIPGQPSRGYTF. The CDR3 bases are TGTGCCAGCAGGATACCGGGACAGCCGTCTCGCGGCTACACCTTC.

With respect to this clone: This specimen includes other DNA sequences encoding the same CDR3. The rearrangement links TRBV9 to TRBJ1-5; 7 bases align to TRBD1. The CDR3 totals 15 residues. CDR1 and CDR2 (germline): SGDLS, YYNGEE. The trim removed 5 bases at V and 3 bases at J, leaving 8 bases unmatched. The DNA for the CDR3 is TGTGCCAGCAGTGCAGGGGGGACGAACAATCAGCCCCAGCATTTT. Amino acids: CASSAGGTNNQPQHF.

This sequence joins TRBV4-3 and TRBJ2-7; TRBD1 is a possible D gene (5 bases). V gave up 4 bases and J gave up 1 base, with 11 bases separating them. Germline-derived CDR1 and CDR2 are LGHNA and YSLEER. The CDR3 runs to 14 residues. The CDR3 reads CASSPGAASYEQYF. CDR3 bases: TGCGCCAGCAGCCCTGGGGCTGCTTCCTACGAGCAGTACTTC.

The chain combines TRBV2 with TRBJ2-2; 10 bases line up with TRBD1. The CDR3 runs to 14 residues. The germline V gene encodes CDR1 SNHLY and CDR2 FYNNEI. V was clipped by 7 bases and J by 3 bases; unmatched bases: 2. The CDR3 sequence: CASTDRGHTGELFF. CDR3 nucleotide sequence: TGTGCCAGCACCGACAGGGGGCACACCGGGGAGCTGTTTTTT.

The rearrangement uses TRBV6-5 and TRBJ2-1; TRBD2 matches 8 bases. Germline V gene data show CDR1 as MNHEY and CDR2 as SVGAGI. CDR3 size: 13 residues. After removal of 0 bases from V and 10 bases from J, the junction contained 2 bases not matched to a gene. CDR3 protein: CASSYSIAGEQFF. For the CDR3, the DNA is TGTGCCAGCAGTTACTCTATAGCGGGAGAGCAGTTCTTC.

This chain links TRBV11-1 with TRBJ2-7; a weak D match, TRBD2 (5 bases). V was clipped by 5 bases and J by 0 bases, with 8 bases between them. The CDR3 is made up of 13 amino acids. Germline V gene data show CDR1 as SGHAT and CDR2 as FQDESV (reference sequence). The CDR3 DNA is TGTGCCAGCAGCGAGACTATCTCCTACGAGCAGTACTTC. Translation gives CASSETISYEQYF. Full variable domain (rest looked up from reference TRBV11-1 and TRBJ2-7): EAEVAQSPRYKITEKSQAVAFWCDPISGHATLYWYRQILGQGPELLVQFQDESVVDDSQLPKDRFSAERLKGVDSTLKIQPAELGDSAMYLCASSETISYEQYFGPGTRLTVT.

This clone was seen just once. The chain links TRBV7-9 to TRBJ2-7, with unresolved D. Germline values: CDR1 SEHNR, CDR2 FQNEAQ (reference sequence). The CDR3 contains 13 residues. V was trimmed by 1 base and J by 6 bases, leaving 10 bases between them. The CDR3 DNA is TGTGCCAGCAGCTTAGGAAACCCCCTCGAGCAGTACTTC. As protein: CASSLGNPLEQYF.